This TCR beta chain was recorded in a study of technical replicates of blood from several donors. TCRdb keeps only in-frame clones here, not all; method: immunoSEQ multiplex PCR. The sample contains 70,000 to 95,000 clones, roughly 94% of which appear only once. CDR3 length: 17 residues. With V trimmed by 5 bases and J by 1 base, 12 bases remained unmatched. Germline lookup yields CDR1 PRHDT and CDR2 FYEKMQ (reference sequence). Material: T cells isolated from PBMCs. V and J are TRBV13 and TRBJ2-5; 8 nucleotides agree with TRBD2. The source is a human donor in good health. The CDR3 DNA sequence: TGTGCCAGCAGCCTCGGGAGGGGACTACTACTCCAAGAGACCCAGTACTTC. Protein sequence: CASSLGRGLLLQETQYF.